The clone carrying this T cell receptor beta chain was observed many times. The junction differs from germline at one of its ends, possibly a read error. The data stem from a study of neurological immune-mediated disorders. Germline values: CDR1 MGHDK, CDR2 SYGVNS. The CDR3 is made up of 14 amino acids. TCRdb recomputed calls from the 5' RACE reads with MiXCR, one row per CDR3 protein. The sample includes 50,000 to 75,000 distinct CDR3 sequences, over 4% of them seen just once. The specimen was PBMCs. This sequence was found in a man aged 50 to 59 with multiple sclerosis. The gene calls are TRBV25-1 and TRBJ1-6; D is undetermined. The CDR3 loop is CASSESRYNSPLNF. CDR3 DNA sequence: TGTGCCAGCAGTGAATCACGCTATAATTCACCCCTCAACTTT.